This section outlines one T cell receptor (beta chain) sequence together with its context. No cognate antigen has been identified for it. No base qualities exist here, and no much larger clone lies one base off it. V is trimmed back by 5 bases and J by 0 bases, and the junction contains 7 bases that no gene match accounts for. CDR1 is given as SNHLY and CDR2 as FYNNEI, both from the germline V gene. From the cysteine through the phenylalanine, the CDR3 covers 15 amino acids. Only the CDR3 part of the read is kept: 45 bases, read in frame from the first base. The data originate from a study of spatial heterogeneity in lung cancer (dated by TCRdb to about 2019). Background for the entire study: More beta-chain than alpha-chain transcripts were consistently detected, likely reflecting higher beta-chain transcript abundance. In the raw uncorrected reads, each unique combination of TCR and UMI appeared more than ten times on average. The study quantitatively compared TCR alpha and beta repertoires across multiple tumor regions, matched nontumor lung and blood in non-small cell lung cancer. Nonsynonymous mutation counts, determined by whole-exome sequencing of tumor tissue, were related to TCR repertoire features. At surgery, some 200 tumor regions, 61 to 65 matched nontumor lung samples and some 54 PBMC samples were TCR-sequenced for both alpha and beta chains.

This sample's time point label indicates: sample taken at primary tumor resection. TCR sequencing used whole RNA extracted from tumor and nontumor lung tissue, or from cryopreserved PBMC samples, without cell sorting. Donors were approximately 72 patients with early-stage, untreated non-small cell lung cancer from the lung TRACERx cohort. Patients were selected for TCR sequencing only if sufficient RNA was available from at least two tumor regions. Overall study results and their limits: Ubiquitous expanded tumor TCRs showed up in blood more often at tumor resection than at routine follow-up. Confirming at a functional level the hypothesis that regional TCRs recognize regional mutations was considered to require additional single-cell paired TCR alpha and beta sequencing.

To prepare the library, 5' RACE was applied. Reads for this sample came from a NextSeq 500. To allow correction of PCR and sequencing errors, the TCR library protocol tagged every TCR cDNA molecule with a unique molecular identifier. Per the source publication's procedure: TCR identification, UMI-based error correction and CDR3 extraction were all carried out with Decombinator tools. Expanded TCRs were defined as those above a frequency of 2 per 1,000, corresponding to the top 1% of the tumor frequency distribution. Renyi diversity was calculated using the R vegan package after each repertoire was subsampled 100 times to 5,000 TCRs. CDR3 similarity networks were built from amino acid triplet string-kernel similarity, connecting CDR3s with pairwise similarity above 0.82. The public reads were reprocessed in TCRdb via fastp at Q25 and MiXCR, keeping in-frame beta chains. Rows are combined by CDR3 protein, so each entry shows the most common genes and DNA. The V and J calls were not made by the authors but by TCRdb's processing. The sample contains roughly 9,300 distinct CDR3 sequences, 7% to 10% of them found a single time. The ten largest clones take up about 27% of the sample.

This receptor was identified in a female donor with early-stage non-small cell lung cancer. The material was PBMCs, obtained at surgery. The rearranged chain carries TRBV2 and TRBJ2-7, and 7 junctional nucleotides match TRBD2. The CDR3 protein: CASSPQRGPSYEQYF. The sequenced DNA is TGTGCCAGCAGTCCCCAGCGGGGCCCCTCCTACGAGCAGTACTTC.